The source of this T cell receptor beta chain is a study of cytomegalovirus exposure and HLA in healthy donors. Study-level information: Some 85 million unique TCRs, all from HLA-typed donors, were included in an early release of the data. Notes on the study in general: Later work associated 16,951 TCR beta sequences with HLA alleles at 0.05 false discovery rate. Sequencing likely caused a cluster of highly shared sequence variants.

The CDR3 length is 16 residues. V was trimmed by 5 bases and J by 4 bases, leaving 19 bases between them. In germline, CDR1 is SGHVS, CDR2 FQNEAQ. The PCR was carried out with 60 Vbeta primers and 13 Jbeta primers. The protocol was immunoSEQ multiplex PCR, while the TCRdb copy is restricted to in-frame clones and leaves out a portion. The sample yields nearly 110,000 clones, 75% seen once. For this clone: The antigen remains unidentified.

The clonotype comes from a man aged 35 to 55 in good health and CMV-seronegative. Sequenced: PBMCs. This rearrangement joins TRBV7-8 to TRBJ2-3, with D tentatively TRBD2 (5 bases). CDR3 nucleotide sequence: TGTGCCAGCAGCCCCCGGGCAAGAGGGCTCTCAGATACGCAGTATTTT. Protein product: CASSPRARGLSDTQYF.